This T cell receptor beta chain was profiled in a study of T-cell memory formation after mild COVID-19. A remark on this clonotype: Antigen: not known.

Using its own MiXCR run on the 5' RACE reads, TCRdb lists one record per CDR3 protein. This sample has approximately 450,000 distinct CDR3 sequences, with 15% to 20% found just once. Whole-study results and caveats: The finding that pre-infection memory included some responding clones suggested that cross-reactive memory joined.

V was clipped by 6 bases and J by 10 bases, with 13 bases between them. The CDR3 sequence is 12 residues long. Per the germline V gene, CDR1 is SNHLY and CDR2 is FYNNEI. The receptor was derived from an adult woman who had mild COVID-19 (a few samples of this study predate the infection). Cell type and time point are not known. The source material was PBMCs or a T cell subset sorted from them (not recorded which). V and J are TRBV2 and TRBJ2-1; D is uncertain. The CDR3 loop reads CASRVPQVEQFF. The DNA of the CDR3 is TGTGCCAGCAGAGTCCCCCAGGTGGAGCAGTTCTTC.